This entry lists 3 T cell receptor beta chains sequenced from one sample in a study of cytomegalovirus exposure and HLA in healthy donors. The PCR had 60 Vbeta and 13 Jbeta primers. Clones were read by immunoSEQ multiplex PCR, and TCRdb kept only the in-frame ones, dropping some. Of approximately 160,000 clones detected, roughly four fifths appear once; the ten largest clones hold about 1%. Sample: PBMCs. All receptors derive from a woman aged 40 to 55 in good health and CMV-seronegative.

The V call is TRBV4-2, the J call TRBJ2-1; 13 bases agree with TRBD2. After removal of 4 bases from V and 3 bases from J, the junction contained 3 bases not matched to a gene. The germline V gene has CDR1 LGHNA and CDR2 YNFKEQ. The CDR3 is 16 amino acids. The CDR3 reads CASSPRTSGSYNEQFF. CDR3 bases: TGTGCCAGCAGCCCAAGGACTAGCGGGAGCTACAATGAGCAGTTCTTC.

As to this clone: Other nucleotide sequences in the sample specify the same CDR3. V gene TRBV29-1 combines with J gene TRBJ2-7; 7 nucleotides line up with TRBD1. Germline trimming cut 2 bases from V and 4 bases from J; bases unmatched to any gene: 2. The germline V gene has CDR1 SQVTM and CDR2 ANQGSEA. This CDR3 has 12 residues. CDR3 DNA sequence: TGCAGCGTTGAATCACAGGGGTACGAGCAGTACTTC. Protein product: CSVESQGYEQYF.

This rearrangement joins TRBV6-4 to TRBJ2-7; 8 nucleotides agree with TRBD2. CDR1 is MRHNA, CDR2 SNTAGT, per germline. The CDR3 is 14 amino acids. With V trimmed by 10 bases and J by 0 bases, 8 bases remained unmatched. CDR3 coding DNA: TGTGCCACTGCCGGGACTAGGAGCTCCTACGAGCAGTACTTC. The encoded protein is CATAGTRSSYEQYF.